The T cell receptor beta chain described here comes from a study of a mutant IDH1 vaccine in newly diagnosed glioma (dated by TCRdb to about 2021). In terms of the full investigation: Of the approximately 29 treated patients, approximately 62% were male and roughly 38% were female, and a mean age of 40.4 years was recorded. Before enrollment, most patients had been given radiochemotherapy with temozolomide as standard therapy, while the rest had received either radiotherapy alone or temozolomide alone. Six visits were used for peripheral blood collection: V03 (baseline), V05, V07, V10, V12 and V13. For exploratory analyses, around 26 treated patients had longitudinal TCRB deep sequencing done wherever samples were available. Findings and caveats that apply to the study as a whole: It was noted by the authors that analyses of patient blood samples could not be reproduced owing to sample limitations. Pseudoprogression seemed to be unrelated to changes in the top peripheral T cell clonotypes found by TCRB sequencing. Availability determined which PBMC samples were chosen for TCRB deep sequencing. Immune responses induced by the vaccine were seen in roughly 95% of patients across multiple MHC alleles.

The germline ends are 11 bases apart after V is trimmed by 1 base and J by 4 bases. CDR1 and CDR2, looked up from the germline V gene, are MGHRA and YSYEKL. The CDR3 holds 14 amino acids from the cysteine to the phenylalanine. The only DNA kept is the CDR3, 42 bases in frame from the first base. The time point tag for this specimen amounts to: baseline, week 1 (first vaccination visit). The treatment or condition label, read with the paper, signifies: pre-vaccination baseline after standard-of-care therapy. All donors had newly diagnosed IDH1-mutant astrocytomas of WHO grade 3 or 4 that showed loss of nuclear ATRX. The samples were drawn from NOA16, a multicentre, single-arm, open-label phase I trial in Germany that tested a mutant IDH1 peptide vaccine in humans for the first time. Visit V03 blood draws served as the baseline sample for immunogenicity testing. Genomic DNA for TCRB sequencing was extracted from EDTA blood using the DNeasy Blood and Tissue Kit.

Only a few counts were recorded for this clone. Its antigen has not been determined. Base quality data are lacking; no much larger clone is found one base away. Library generation was performed with the immunoSEQ multiplex PCR assay. Rearranged TCR beta chain sequences were amplified using the hsTCRB Kit according to the manufacturer's protocol. An Illumina MiSeq was used to sequence the TCRB libraries. Concerning the study's data processing: The proprietary platform of the kit vendor was used for demultiplexing, trimming and gene mapping. The source is immuneACCESS, and TCRdb retained only in-frame sequences with V and J called. Part of the clones is not carried over; for the studies checked, unresolved V genes explain less than half of this, and the remainder is unexplained. V and J calls and clone size are those listed in that table; D and trimming were worked out from the DNA. Here the sample has approximately 100,000 clones; approximately 90% occur a single time. The top ten clonotypes cover roughly 0.54% of the sample.

The clonotype comes from a woman between 50 and 59 years old with glioma. The sample here was PBMCs, taken from a glioma patient treated with radiotherapy, temozolomide or both. Recombination connected TRBV4-1 to TRBJ2-7, with the D gene not clear enough to name. The CDR3 corresponds to CASSQGPTGYEQYF. Here is the DNA: TGCGCCAGCAGCCAAGGACCAACCGGTTACGAGCAGTACTTC.